This is a list of T cell receptor beta chains from one sample in a study of glioma-infiltrating T cells. TCRdb analysed the multiplex PCR reads with MiXCR anew, one entry per CDR3 protein. The data contain around 350,000 distinct CDR3 sequences, about 40% of them seen just once; the ten biggest clones take up more than 10%. The sample was glioma tissue, nonneoplastic brain tissue, or PBMCs (not recorded which). The receptor source for this set is a human donor with low-grade glioma or glioblastoma, undergoing nonglioma brain surgery, or in good health (not recorded which). CDR3s include the opening cysteine and the closing phenylalanine or tryptophan. The D gene is left open where the match is weak. The size field is filled for only some rows; it gives once, few, many or a size class.

J gene	clone size	D gene	V gene	CDR3 protein	CDR3 DNA
TRBJ2-7	many	NA	TRBV20-1	CSASNDYEQYF	TGCAGTGCTAGTAACGACTACGAGCAGTACTTC
TRBJ2-5	NA	TRBD2	TRBV5-4	CASSFPPGRAQETQYF	TGTGCCAGCAGCTTCCCACCCGGGAGGGCGCAAGAGACCCAGTACTTC
TRBJ2-5	few	TRBD2	TRBV7-3	CASSLGTKETQYF	TGTGCCAGCAGCCTGGGGACTAAAGAGACCCAGTACTTC
TRBJ2-1	NA	NA	TRBV20-1	CSARYPVVTYNEQFF	TGCAGTGCTAGATATCCGGTCGTCACCTACAATGAGCAGTTCTTC
TRBJ1-1	few	NA	TRBV4-1	CASSRRLYQDTKAFF	TGCGCCAGCAGCCGACGACTATACCAGGACACTAAAGCTTTCTTT
TRBJ1-5	NA	NA	TRBV2	CASSADSRGNQPQHF	TGTGCCAGCAGTGCCGACAGCCGAGGCAATCAGCCCCAGCATTTT
TRBJ2-1	NA	TRBD2	TRBV6-1	CTSNPGLAGSYNEQFF	TGTACCAGCAACCCGGGGCTAGCGGGCTCCTACAATGAGCAGTTCTTC
TRBJ2-5	NA	TRBD1	TRBV15	CATSRTLDRGPETQYF	TGTGCCACCAGCAGGACACTGGACAGGGGGCCGGAGACCCAGTACTTC
TRBJ2-1	NA	TRBD1	TRBV7-9	CASRAGTGYNEQFF	TGTGCCAGCAGAGCCGGGACAGGATACAATGAGCAGTTCTTC
TRBJ2-5	few	NA	TRBV6-1	CASSPPSPTETQYF	TGTGCCAGCAGTCCTCCGTCCCCCACGGAGACCCAGTACTTC
TRBJ2-5	many	TRBD2	TRBV28	CASSLAGAQETQYF	TGTGCCAGCAGTTTAGCGGGAGCCCAAGAGACCCAGTACTTC
TRBJ2-7	once	TRBD2	TRBV4-2	CASSQDWREIPHEQYF	TGTGCCAGCAGCCAAGATTGGCGGGAGATCCCCCACGAGCAGTACTTC
TRBJ2-1	many	NA	TRBV20-1	CSARDEAVYNEQFF	TGCAGTGCTAGAGATGAGGCCGTCTACAATGAGCAGTTCTTC
TRBJ1-4	NA	NA	TRBV7-2	CASSLYRLRGERLFF	TGTGCCAGCAGCTTATACAGACTACGGGGGGAAAGACTGTTTTTT